This is a list of T cell receptor beta chains from one sample in a study of Ad26.COV2.S vaccination and SARS-CoV-2 variants. The table came from immunoSEQ multiplex PCR; TCRdb's copy has only in-frame clones and leaves some out. The sample consists of about half a million clones, 80% to 90% of them appearing once. Here the sequenced sample was peripheral blood, taken in a trial of Ad26.COV2.S vaccine versus placebo. These receptor sequences come from a person aged 18 to 65 who received the Ad26.COV2.S COVID-19 vaccine or a placebo. The CDR3 runs from the conserved cysteine through the conserved F or W. The D gene is left open where the match is weak. The size entry is marked missing in some rows and otherwise reads once, few, many or a size class.

abundance | j_gene | d_gene | v_gene | len | CDR3nt | CDR3aa
- | TRBJ2-2 | - | TRBV7-9 | 16 | TGTGCCAGCAGCTTAGTAGTTGGTAGCGATGTTCGGGAGCTGTTTTTT | CASSLVVGSDVRELFF
- | TRBJ1-1 | - | TRBV11-2 | 14 | TGTGCCAGCAGCTTACAGGGCGCTCGCACTGAAGCTTTCTTT | CASSLQGARTEAFF
- | TRBJ2-1 | - | TRBV18 | 12 | TGTGCCAGCTCACCACTAGCGAATGAGCAGTTCTTC | CASSPLANEQFF
- | TRBJ2-7 | TRBD2 | TRBV27 | 15 | TGTGCCAGCAGTGGAACGACTAGCGGGAGTCTTGTGCAGTACTTC | CASSGTTSGSLVQYF
- | TRBJ1-1 | - | TRBV4-1 | 17 | TGCGCCAGCAGCCAAGTGGGGCCGTTTGAGGCGAACACTGAAGCTTTCTTT | CASSQVGPFEANTEAFF
- | TRBJ1-2 | - | TRBV4-2 | 17 | TGTGCCAGCAGCCAAGAACTCGTAGGCGATCGAGGAAGTGGCTACACCTTC | CASSQELVGDRGSGYTF
- | TRBJ1-6 | - | TRBV13 | 15 | TGTGCCAGCAGCGCCTCCCAGGGGAGGGGATCACCCCTCCACTTT | CASSASQGRGSPLHF
- | TRBJ1-3 | TRBD1 | TRBV3-1/TRBV3-2 | 16 | TGTGCCAGCAGCCAAGCGTGGACAGGGGCAGGAAACACCATATATTTT | CASSQAWTGAGNTIYF
- | TRBJ2-1 | TRBD1 | TRBV4-3 | 15 | TGCGCCAGCAGCGACGGGACAGTCTCCTACAATGAGCAGTTCTTC | CASSDGTVSYNEQFF
once | TRBJ2-5 | - | TRBV6-5 | 15 | TGTGCCAGCAGCCCCCGGCGGGTGGGACAAGAGACCCAGTACTTC | CASSPRRVGQETQYF
- | TRBJ2-1 | TRBD2 | TRBV7-9 | 15 | TGTGCCAGCAGCTCTAGCGGGGGTTCCTACAATGAGCAGTTCTTC | CASSSSGGSYNEQFF
- | TRBJ2-3 | - | TRBV30 | 15 | TGTGCCTGGTCTGGCTTTAGTGTGGGCACAGATACGCAGTATTTT | CAWSGFSVGTDTQYF
- | TRBJ2-5 | - | TRBV21-1 | 18 | TGTGCCAGCAGCATGGAAGACGGACTAGCGGGAGGACGAGAGACCCAGTACTTC | CASSMEDGLAGGRETQYF
- | TRBJ2-1 | TRBD2 | TRBV2 | 15 | TGTGCCAGCACCGAGGGCGGGAGCTCCTACAATGAGCAGTTCTTC | CASTEGGSSYNEQFF
- | TRBJ2-5 | - | TRBV2 | 14 | TGTGCCAGCCAGGACACGGTCTTCCAAGAGACCCAGTACTTC | CASQDTVFQETQYF
- | TRBJ1-1 | TRBD1 | TRBV28 | 11 | TGTGCCAGCAGCCGGTACAGGGGGGCTTTCTTT | CASSRYRGAFF
- | TRBJ1-2 | - | TRBV3-1/TRBV3-2 | 14 | TGTGCCAGCAGCCCCAAACGGTGGGACTATGGCTACACCTTC | CASSPKRWDYGYTF
- | TRBJ2-3 | - | TRBV18 | 16 | TGTGCCAGCTCAGGCAGGGGCGGAACTAGCACAGATACGCAGTATTTT | CASSGRGGTSTDTQYF
once | TRBJ2-7 | - | TRBV2 | 14 | TGTGCCAGCAGGGCATCCCAGGGTACCTACGAGCAGTACTTC | CASRASQGTYEQYF
once | TRBJ2-1 | - | TRBV28 | 13 | TGTGCCAGCAGTTCATCAGGGAGGCATGAGCAGTTCTTC | CASSSSGRHEQFF
- | TRBJ1-1 | - | TRBV5-4 | 16 | TGTGCCAGCAGCCCTGGGAGAACGGGGAAGAACACTGAAGCTTTCTTT | CASSPGRTGKNTEAFF
- | TRBJ1-2 | - | TRBV6-5 | 14 | TGTGCCAGCAATTCCGGGGAGGATTACTATGGCTACACCTTC | CASNSGEDYYGYTF
- | TRBJ2-3 | - | TRBV11-2 | 12 | TGTGCCAGCAGCCTTGGGGCGGGTACGCAGTATTTT | CASSLGAGTQYF
- | TRBJ1-2 | TRBD1 | TRBV6-2/TRBV6-3 | 13 | TGTGCCAGCAGTTACGCCGGGACAGATAGGAACACCTTC | CASSYAGTDRNTF
- | TRBJ1-1 | - | TRBV9 | 16 | TGTGCCAGCAGCGTAGCCGGGGGGGGCTTTCGAGGAGAAGCTTTCTTT | CASSVAGGGFRGEAFF
- | TRBJ1-2 | - | TRBV27 | 14 | TGTGCCAGCAGTTTAGGGCCTCCTAACTATGGCTACACCTTC | CASSLGPPNYGYTF
once | TRBJ1-5 | - | TRBV25-1 | 13 | TGTGCCAGCAGTGTTATGGGGGATCAGCCCCAGCATTTT | CASSVMGDQPQHF
- | TRBJ2-2 | - | TRBV13 | 18 | TGTGCCAGCAGCTTAACCCCTTATAAGCGGACATACACCGGGGAGCTGTTTTTT | CASSLTPYKRTYTGELFF
- | TRBJ1-5 | - | TRBV2 | 13 | TGTGCCAGCACCGAGGGCAAAAATCAGCCCCAGCATTTT | CASTEGKNQPQHF
- | TRBJ1-2 | TRBD1 | TRBV6-5 | 14 | TGTGCCAGCGGGGTTACAGGGGGCAACTATGGCTACACCTTC | CASGVTGGNYGYTF
- | TRBJ1-1 | - | TRBV19 | 17 | TGTGCCAGTAGTATAGGACGGGCGCGCAGGTCGAACACTGAAGCTTTCTTT | CASSIGRARRSNTEAFF
once | TRBJ2-3 | TRBD1 | TRBV18 | 15 | TGTGCCAGCTCACCCGACAGGGTTAAGACAGATACGCAGTATTTT | CASSPDRVKTDTQYF
- | TRBJ1-6 | - | TRBV7-3 | 14 | TGTGCCAGCAGCTTAGGGGCCTCGGCTTCACCCCTCCACTTT | CASSLGASASPLHF
- | TRBJ1-2 | - | TRBV3-1/TRBV3-2 | 16 | TGTGCCAGCAGCCAAGGTGAGACCGCCGGGCCCTATGGCTACACCTTC | CASSQGETAGPYGYTF
- | TRBJ2-3 | - | TRBV6-5 | 14 | TGTGCCAGCTCCGGGGCGATCCGTTTAGGTACGCAGTATTTT | CASSGAIRLGTQYF
- | TRBJ2-1 | - | TRBV6-5 | 13 | TGTGCCAGCAGCCGCGGGGCCTACAATGAGCAGTTCTTC | CASSRGAYNEQFF
few | TRBJ2-7 | - | TRBV3-1/TRBV3-2 | 16 | TGTGCCAGCAGCCAATACGGGGGAGTGGGGCGAAACGAGCAGTACTTC | CASSQYGGVGRNEQYF
- | TRBJ2-2 | TRBD2 | TRBV19 | 16 | TGTGCCAGTAGGGCTAGCGGGACCCAGGCCACCGGGGAGCTGTTTTTT | CASRASGTQATGELFF
- | TRBJ1-5 | TRBD1 | TRBV6-2/TRBV6-3 | 16 | TGTGCCAGCAGTTACGTTGCAGGGGGGGGCAATCAGCCCCAGCATTTT | CASSYVAGGGNQPQHF
- | TRBJ2-7 | - | TRBV11-2 | 12 | TGTGCCAGCAGCCCAGAGGGGTACGAGCAGTACTTC | CASSPEGYEQYF
- | TRBJ1-2 | - | TRBV5-1 | 14 | TGCGCCAGCAGCTTGTCAGGGATTAAGGGTGGCTACACCTTC | CASSLSGIKGGYTF
- | TRBJ2-1 | TRBD2 | TRBV5-4 | 16 | TGTGCCAGCAGCCCGACTAGCGGGTCTCAATACAATGAGCAGTTCTTC | CASSPTSGSQYNEQFF
once | TRBJ2-4 | - | TRBV24-1 | 14 | TGTGCCACCAGTGACCCCAATGCCAAAAACATTCAGTACTTC | CATSDPNAKNIQYF
- | TRBJ2-3 | - | TRBV11-2 | 15 | TGTGCCAGCAGCTTAACGGGATCTAGCACAGATACGCAGTATTTT | CASSLTGSSTDTQYF
- | TRBJ2-7 | TRBD1 | TRBV6-6 | 14 | TGTGCCAGCAGATATAGGACAGGCCCCTACGAGCAGTACTTC | CASRYRTGPYEQYF
- | TRBJ2-5 | TRBD2 | TRBV30 | 16 | TGTGCCTGGAGTGCAATAGCGGGAGTTAGGGGAGAGACCCAGTACTTC | CAWSAIAGVRGETQYF
once | TRBJ1-1 | TRBD1 | TRBV25-1 | 14 | TGTGCCAGCAGTGAAATCAATGGACAGGGCCCCAATTTCTTT | CASSEINGQGPNFF
- | TRBJ1-5 | - | TRBV27 | 18 | TGTGCCAGCAGTTCAAGACACCCTGGGCACTATCTCAATCAGCCCCAGCATTTT | CASSSRHPGHYLNQPQHF
- | TRBJ1-5 | - | TRBV6-5 | 13 | TGTGCCAGCAGTTACTCGGCATTTCAGCCCCAGCATTTT | CASSYSAFQPQHF
- | TRBJ1-1 | TRBD1 | TRBV28 | 15 | TGTGCCAGCAGTTCGACAGGGGCCTCCTACACTGAAGCTTTCTTT | CASSSTGASYTEAFF
- | TRBJ2-1 | - | TRBV24-1 | 18 | TGTGCCACCAGTGTCGAGACAGGGGGACTAGCGATATACAATGAGCAGTTCTTC | CATSVETGGLAIYNEQFF